This T cell receptor (beta chain) comes out of a study of cytomegalovirus exposure and HLA in healthy donors. V was shortened by 0 bases and J by 3 bases, with 12 bases between the two germline ends. Germline V gene lookup returns CDR1 MNHNY and CDR2 SVGAGI (reference sequence). The CDR3 runs 15 residues. With 60 Vbeta and 13 Jbeta primers, the PCR was carried out. Sequencing was performed with immunoSEQ multiplex PCR; in TCRdb, only in-frame clones are kept and a portion is missing. The repertoire has about 140,000 clones, roughly three quarters of them found once; the top ten carry just over 5%. The TCR originated in a male donor in good health and CMV-seronegative. Sequenced material: PBMCs. J is TRBJ2-7 and V is TRBV6-6, with a tentative D call TRBD1 (6 bases). CDR3 in DNA: TGTGCCAGCAGTTACTCGCGAACAGGGTTCTACGAGCAGTACTTC. Protein product: CASSYSRTGFYEQYF.